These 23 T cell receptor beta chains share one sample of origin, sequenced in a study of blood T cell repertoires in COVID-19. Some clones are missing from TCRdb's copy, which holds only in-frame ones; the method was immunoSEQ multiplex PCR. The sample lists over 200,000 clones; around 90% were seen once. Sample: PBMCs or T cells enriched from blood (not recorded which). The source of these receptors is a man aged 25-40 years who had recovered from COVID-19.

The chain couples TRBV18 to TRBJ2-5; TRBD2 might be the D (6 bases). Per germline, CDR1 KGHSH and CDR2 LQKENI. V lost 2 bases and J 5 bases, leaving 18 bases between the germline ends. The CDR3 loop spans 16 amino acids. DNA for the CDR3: TGTGCCAGCTCACCAGGGGTAGCGGTAGAAGGGGAGACCCAGTACTTC. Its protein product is CASSPGVAVEGETQYF.

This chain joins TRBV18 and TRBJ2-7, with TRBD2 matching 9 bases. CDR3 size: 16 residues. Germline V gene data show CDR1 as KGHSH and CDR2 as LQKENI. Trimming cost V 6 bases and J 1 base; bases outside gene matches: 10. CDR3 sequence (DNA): TGTGCCAGCTCTCCCAATAGCGGGGGCCGGTCCTACGAGCAGTACTTC. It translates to CASSPNSGGRSYEQYF. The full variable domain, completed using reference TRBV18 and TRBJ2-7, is NAGVMQNPRHLVRRRGQEARLRCSPMKGHSHVYWYRQLPEEGLKFMVYLQKENIIDESGMPKERFSAEFPKEGPSILRIQQVVRGDSAAYFCASSPNSGGRSYEQYFGPGTRLTVT.

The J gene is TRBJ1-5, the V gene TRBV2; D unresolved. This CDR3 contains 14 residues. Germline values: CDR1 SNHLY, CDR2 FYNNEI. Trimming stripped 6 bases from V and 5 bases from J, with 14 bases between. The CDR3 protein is CASRGLGFDQPQHF. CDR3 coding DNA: TGTGCCAGCAGGGGTCTGGGCTTTGATCAGCCCCAGCATTTT.

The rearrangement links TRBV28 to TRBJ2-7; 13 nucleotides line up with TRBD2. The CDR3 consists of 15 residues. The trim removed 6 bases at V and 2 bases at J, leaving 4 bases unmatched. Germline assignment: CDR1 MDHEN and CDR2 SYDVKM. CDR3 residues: CASREGLAGAYEQYF. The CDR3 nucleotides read TGTGCCAGCAGGGAAGGACTAGCGGGAGCCTACGAGCAGTACTTC.

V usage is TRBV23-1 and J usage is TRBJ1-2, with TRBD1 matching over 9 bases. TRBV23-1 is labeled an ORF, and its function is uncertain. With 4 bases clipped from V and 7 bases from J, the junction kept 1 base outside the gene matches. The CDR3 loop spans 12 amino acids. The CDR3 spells CASSPTGGGYTF. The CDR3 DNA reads TGCGCCAGCAGTCCGACAGGGGGTGGCTACACCTTC.

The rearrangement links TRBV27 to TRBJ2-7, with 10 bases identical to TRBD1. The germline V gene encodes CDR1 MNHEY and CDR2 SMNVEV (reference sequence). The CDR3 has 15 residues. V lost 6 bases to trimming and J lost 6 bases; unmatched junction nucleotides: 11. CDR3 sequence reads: CASSLLRDRGSEQYF. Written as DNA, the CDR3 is TGTGCCAGCAGCTTACTCCGGGACAGGGGTAGCGAGCAGTACTTC.

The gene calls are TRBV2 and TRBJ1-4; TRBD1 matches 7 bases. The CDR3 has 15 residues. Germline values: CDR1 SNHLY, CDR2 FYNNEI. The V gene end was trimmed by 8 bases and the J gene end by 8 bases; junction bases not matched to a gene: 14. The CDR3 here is CASHSQAGGKEKLFF. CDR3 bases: TGTGCCAGCCACTCGCAAGCAGGGGGTAAGGAAAAACTGTTTTTT.

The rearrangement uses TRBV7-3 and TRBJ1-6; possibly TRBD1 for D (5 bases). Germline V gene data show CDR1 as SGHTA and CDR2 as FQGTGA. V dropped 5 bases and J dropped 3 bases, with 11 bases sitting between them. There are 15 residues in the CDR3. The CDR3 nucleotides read TGTGCCAGCAGCCCCTCAGGGCGCTATAATTCACCCCTCCACTTT. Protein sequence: CASSPSGRYNSPLHF.

The CDR3 nucleotides are TGTGCCAGCAGTTTAAGTCAGGGCACAGATACGCAGTATTTT. Protein: CASSLSQGTDTQYF. The chain joins TRBV28 to TRBJ2-3; D is undetermined. CDR3 length: 14 residues. CDR1 MDHEN and CDR2 SYDVKM come from the germline V gene. V dropped 2 bases and J dropped 1 base, with 7 bases sitting between them.

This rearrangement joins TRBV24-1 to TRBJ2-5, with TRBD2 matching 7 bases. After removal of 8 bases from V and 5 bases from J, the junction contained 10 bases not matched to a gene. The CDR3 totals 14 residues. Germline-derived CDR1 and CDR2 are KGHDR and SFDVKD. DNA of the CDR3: TGTGCCACCACCACACGGGGACTACCCGAGACCCAGTACTTC. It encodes CATTTRGLPETQYF.

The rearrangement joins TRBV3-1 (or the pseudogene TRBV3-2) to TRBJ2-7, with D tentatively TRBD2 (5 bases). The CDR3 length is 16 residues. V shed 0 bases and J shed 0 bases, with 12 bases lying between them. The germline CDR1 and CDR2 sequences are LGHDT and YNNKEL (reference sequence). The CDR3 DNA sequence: TGTGCCAGCAGCCAAGATACGGGGTCCTACTCCTACGAGCAGTACTTC. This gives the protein CASSQDTGSYSYEQYF.

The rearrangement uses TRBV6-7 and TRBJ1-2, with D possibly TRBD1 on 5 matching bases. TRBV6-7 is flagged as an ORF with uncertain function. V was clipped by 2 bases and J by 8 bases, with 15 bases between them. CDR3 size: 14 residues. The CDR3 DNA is TGTGCCAGCAGTTACATTGCGGGACGTGGGGGCTACACCTTC. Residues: CASSYIAGRGGYTF.

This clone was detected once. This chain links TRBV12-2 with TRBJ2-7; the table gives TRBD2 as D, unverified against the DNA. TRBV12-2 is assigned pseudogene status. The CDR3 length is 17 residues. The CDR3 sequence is CASRLLYETSGTYEQYF. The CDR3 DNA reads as TGTGCAAGTCGCTTATTGTATGAGACTAGCGGTACCTACGAGCAGTACTTC.

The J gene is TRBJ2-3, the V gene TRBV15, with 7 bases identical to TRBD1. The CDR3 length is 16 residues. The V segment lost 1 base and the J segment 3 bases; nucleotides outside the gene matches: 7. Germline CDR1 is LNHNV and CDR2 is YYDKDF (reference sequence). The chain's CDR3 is CATSRARDSNTDTQYF. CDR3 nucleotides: TGTGCCACCAGCAGAGCCCGGGACAGCAATACAGATACGCAGTATTTT.

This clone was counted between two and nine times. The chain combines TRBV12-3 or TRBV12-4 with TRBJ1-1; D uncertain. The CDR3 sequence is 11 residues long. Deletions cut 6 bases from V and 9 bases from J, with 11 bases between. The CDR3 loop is CASSLGGKAFF. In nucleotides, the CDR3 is TGTGCCAGCAGCCTTGGCGGGAAAGCTTTCTTT.

The CDR3 DNA reads as TGTGCCAGCAGTTCCTACGGGACAGGGGAAAACATTCAGTACTTC. The encoded protein is CASSSYGTGENIQYF. The gene calls are TRBV28 and TRBJ2-4, with TRBD1 identical over 10 bases. The CDR3 spans 15 residues. Germline lookup yields CDR1 MDHEN and CDR2 SYDVKM. Germline trimming cut 4 bases from V and 5 bases from J; bases unmatched to any gene: 5.

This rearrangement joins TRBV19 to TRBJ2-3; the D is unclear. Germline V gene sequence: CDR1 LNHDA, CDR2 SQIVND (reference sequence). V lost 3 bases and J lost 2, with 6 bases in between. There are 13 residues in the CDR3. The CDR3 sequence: CASSIRHTDTQYF. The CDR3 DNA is TGTGCCAGTAGTATCCGACACACAGATACGCAGTATTTT.

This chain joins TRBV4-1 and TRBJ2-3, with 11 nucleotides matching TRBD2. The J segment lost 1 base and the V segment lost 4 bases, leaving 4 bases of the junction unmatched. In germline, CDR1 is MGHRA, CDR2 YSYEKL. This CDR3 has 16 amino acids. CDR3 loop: CASSPLAGGGTDTQYF. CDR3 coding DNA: TGCGCCAGCAGCCCTCTAGCGGGAGGCGGCACAGATACGCAGTATTTT.

CDR3: CASSFGTANYGYTF. The CDR3 nucleotides are TGTGCCAGCAGTTTCGGGACAGCAAACTATGGCTACACCTTC. The chain recombines TRBV27 with TRBJ1-2; 7 nucleotides align to TRBD1. Germline V gene lookup returns CDR1 MNHEY and CDR2 SMNVEV (reference sequence). The ends lost 3 bases at V and 2 bases at J; junction bases unmatched: 3. The CDR3 sequence is 14 residues long.

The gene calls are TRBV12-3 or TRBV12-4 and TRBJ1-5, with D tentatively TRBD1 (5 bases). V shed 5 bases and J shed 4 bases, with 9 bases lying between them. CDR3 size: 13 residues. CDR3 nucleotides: TGTGCCAGCAGTCCCGGGGGGAATCAGCCCCAGCATTTT. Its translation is CASSPGGNQPQHF.

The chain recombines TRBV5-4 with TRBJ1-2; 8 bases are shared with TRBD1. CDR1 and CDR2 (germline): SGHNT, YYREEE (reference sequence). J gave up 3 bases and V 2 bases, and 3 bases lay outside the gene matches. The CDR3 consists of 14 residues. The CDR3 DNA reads TGTGCCAGCAGCTTTTCAGGGGGCGACTATGGCTACACCTTC. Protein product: CASSFSGGDYGYTF.

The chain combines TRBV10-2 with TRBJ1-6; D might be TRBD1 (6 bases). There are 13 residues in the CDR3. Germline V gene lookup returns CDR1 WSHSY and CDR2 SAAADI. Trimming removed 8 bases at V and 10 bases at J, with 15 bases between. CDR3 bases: TGCGCCAGCTGGGGGGGGCAGGCGTCACCCCTCCACTTT. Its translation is CASWGGQASPLHF.

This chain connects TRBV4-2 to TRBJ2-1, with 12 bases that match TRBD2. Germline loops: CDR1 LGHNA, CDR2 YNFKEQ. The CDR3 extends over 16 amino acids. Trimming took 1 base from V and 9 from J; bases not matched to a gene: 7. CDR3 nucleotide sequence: TGTGCCAGCAGCCAAGGCCCTAGCGGGGGGGCCGTTGAGCAGTTCTTC. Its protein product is CASSQGPSGGAVEQFF.